The 8 T cell receptor beta chains given below trace back to one sample, sequenced in a study of tissue T cells after allogeneic stem cell transplantation. Assay: immunoSEQ multiplex PCR; the TCRdb copy retains only in-frame clones and omits some. In the table there are about 26,000 clones, around 90% of which are singletons. The sample was blood, taken before transplantation. The receptors were gathered from a male donor aged 60 or over who later had graft-versus-host disease after an allogeneic stem cell transplant.

This chain uses TRBV2 with TRBJ2-5; weak D call: TRBD2 (6 bases). Trimming shortened V by 7 bases and J by 5 bases, and 17 bases separated the two germline ends. The CDR3 runs to 14 residues. Per the germline V gene, CDR1 is SNHLY and CDR2 is FYNNEI. CDR3 nucleotides: TGTGCCAGCACCCCGGGGGAGTCGTTGGAGACCCAGTACTTC. Residues: CASTPGESLETQYF.

CDR3 coding DNA: TGTGCCAGCTCACTCCCGGGACTAGCGGGTCGCAATGAGCAGTTCTTC. Translation: CASSLPGLAGRNEQFF. The chain couples TRBV18 to TRBJ2-1; 12 bases align to TRBD2. With 4 bases clipped from V and 6 bases from J, the junction kept 7 bases outside the gene matches. Germline loops: CDR1 KGHSH, CDR2 LQKENI. The CDR3 runs to 16 residues.

The chain links TRBV3-1 (or the pseudogene TRBV3-2) to TRBJ2-3; D gene unclear. The CDR3 length is 16 residues. The ends were cut back, 4 bases at V and 0 bases at J, with 14 bases in the middle. Germline assignment: CDR1 LGHDT and CDR2 YNNKEL (reference sequence). Here the CDR3 DNA reads TGTGCCAGCAGCCTCACGGTACGGTCTAGCACAGATACGCAGTATTTT. Its protein product is CASSLTVRSSTDTQYF.

The V gene is TRBV7-9, the J gene TRBJ1-1; D is unresolved. Trimming took 1 base from V and 6 from J, leaving 15 bases between them. Germline CDR1 reads SEHNR; CDR2 reads FQNEAQ (reference sequence). The CDR3 spans 15 residues. In nucleotides, the CDR3 is TGTGCCAGCAGCTTAGGGATAGTCGGAAGGCCTGAAGCTTTCTTT. It specifies CASSLGIVGRPEAFF.

V and J are TRBV24-1 and TRBJ2-2; 9 positions agree with TRBD1. Trimming at V came to 5 bases and at J to 6 bases, leaving 9 bases not matched to a gene. The CDR3 is made up of 16 amino acids. In germline, CDR1 is KGHDR, CDR2 SFDVKD. CDR3 sequence: CATSGTQGARAGELFF. CDR3 sequence (DNA): TGTGCCACCAGTGGTACACAGGGGGCTCGGGCCGGGGAGCTGTTTTTT.

The chain carries TRBV5-1 and TRBJ1-6; 7 nucleotides line up with TRBD1. Trimming cost V 5 bases and J 7 bases; bases outside gene matches: 12. The germline CDR1 and CDR2 sequences are SGHRS and YFSETQ. This CDR3 has 16 residues. In DNA, the CDR3 is TGCGCCAGCAGGCGGGGGAGGACAGGATTAAATTCACCCCTCCACTTT. Encoded protein: CASRRGRTGLNSPLHF.

The chain recombines TRBV7-2 with TRBJ2-1; 7 nucleotides line up with TRBD2. CDR3 length: 16 amino acids. Germline V CDR1 and CDR2: SGHTA, FQGNSA. J gave up 3 bases and V 2 bases, and 7 bases lay outside the gene matches. The CDR3 loop is CASSLRSGGFYNEQFF. For the CDR3, the DNA is TGTGCCAGCAGCTTAAGGTCGGGAGGCTTCTACAATGAGCAGTTCTTC. Variable domain in full (rest from reference TRBV7-2 and TRBJ2-1): GAGVSQSPSNKVTEKGKDVELRCDPISGHTALYWYRQSLGQGLEFLIYFQGNSAPDKSGLPSDRFSAERTGGSVSTLTIQRTQQEDSAVYLCASSLRSGGFYNEQFFGPGTRLTVL.

The rearrangement uses TRBV2 and TRBJ2-5; no clear D. Deletions cut 2 bases from V and 4 bases from J, with 20 bases between. The V gene's germline CDR1 is SNHLY and CDR2 FYNNEI. The length of the CDR3 is 17 residues. The CDR3 reads CASSEYGSGTTGETQYF. In DNA form, the CDR3 reads TGTGCCAGCAGTGAATATGGGTCGGGCACTACCGGAGAGACCCAGTACTTC.